The next 31 T cell receptor beta chains were all read from a single sample in a study of beta chain features in type 1 diabetes. No antigen has been assigned to these receptors. All of the isolated RNA was reverse transcribed, so expressed TCRB transcripts were sequenced. Data came from immunoSEQ multiplex PCR; TCRdb stores just in-frame clones and leaves some out. The table lists about 190,000 clones, around 8% of them singletons. The study, taken as a whole, reports: For Type 1 diabetes patients, all four CD4+ subsets carried TCRB CDR3s that were moderately but significantly shorter.

Specimen: central memory CD4+ T cells from blood. These receptors were obtained from a woman between 40 and 50 years old with type 1 diabetes.

The chain has TRBV7-3 and TRBJ2-2; D uncertain. Trimming removed 3 bases from V and 4 bases from J, with 12 bases in between. Per the germline V gene, CDR1 is SGHTA and CDR2 is FQGTGA. The CDR3 spans 15 residues. The CDR3 sequence is CASSFGQASTGELFF. CDR3 coding DNA: TGTGCCAGCAGCTTTGGGCAGGCAAGCACCGGGGAGCTGTTTTTT.

The gene calls are TRBV29-1 and TRBJ2-7; no clear D. CDR3 length equals 12 residues. Germline CDR1 and CDR2: SQVTM and ANQGSEA. V was cut by 4 bases and J by 6 bases, with 13 bases left in between. CDR3 bases: TGCAGCGTTGTGGGCCCTCCTTCCGAGCAGTACTTC. Residues: CSVVGPPSEQYF.

The chain combines TRBV5-1 with TRBJ2-5; D possibly corresponds to TRBD1 (6 bases). CDR1 is SGHRS, CDR2 YFSETQ, per germline. CDR3 length: 14 residues. Trimming shortened V by 9 bases and J by 6 bases, and 21 bases separated the two germline ends. Here the CDR3 DNA reads TGCGCCACCGCAAAGGACAGCGATGTAAAGACCCAGTACTTC. This codes for CATAKDSDVKTQYF.

The chain uses TRBV5-1 and TRBJ2-7; TRBD2 agrees at 11 bases. The CDR3 spans 16 residues. After removal of 4 bases from V and 5 bases from J, the junction contained 11 bases not matched to a gene. Germline loops: CDR1 SGHRS, CDR2 YFSETQ. CDR3 in amino acids: CASSPRGSGRADEQYF. CDR3 bases: TGCGCCAGCAGCCCCCGGGGTAGCGGGAGGGCTGACGAGCAGTACTTC.

Only a few counts were recorded for this clone. V is TRBV9 and J is TRBJ2-4; D not certain. Trimming cost V 0 bases and J 7 bases, with 5 bases left between them. The CDR3 extends over 12 amino acids. In germline, CDR1 is SGDLS, CDR2 YYNGEE. The CDR3 DNA is TGTGCCAGCAGCGTAGACAACAACATTCAGTACTTC. Translated: CASSVDNNIQYF.

The chain joins TRBV9 to TRBJ2-2; tentatively, D is TRBD2 (6 bases). CDR3 length: 15 residues. Trimming removed 0 bases at V and 0 bases at J, with 6 bases between. CDR1 is SGDLS and CDR2 is YYNGEE in the germline V gene. The CDR3 sequence is CASSVGTTNTGELFF. Written as DNA, the CDR3 is TGTGCCAGCAGCGTAGGGACTACGAACACCGGGGAGCTGTTTTTT.

The genes are TRBV30 and TRBJ1-2; D is possibly TRBD1 (5 bases). The CDR3 has 13 residues. Germline CDR1 is GTSNPN and CDR2 is SVGIG (reference sequence). V lost 0 bases, J lost 3 bases, and 8 bases lay in between. The CDR3 DNA reads as TGTGCCTGGAGTGTAGGGGTTTACTATGGCTACACCTTC. Translation gives CAWSVGVYYGYTF. The complete variable domain, with remaining parts taken from reference TRBV30 and TRBJ1-2, reads SQTIHQWPATLVQPVGSPLSLECTVEGTSNPNLYWYRQAAGRGLQLLFYSVGIGQISSEVPQNLSASRPQDRQFILSSKKLLLSDSGFYLCAWSVGVYYGYTFGSGTRLTVV.

V is TRBV7-9 and J is TRBJ1-2; no firm D call. The CDR3 runs to 14 residues. Germline values: CDR1 SEHNR, CDR2 FQNEAQ (reference sequence). Between the trimmed V and J ends, which lost 1 base and 1 base, there was a span of 7 bases. Written as DNA, the CDR3 is TGTGCCAGCAGCTTAGACACTAGTAACTATGGCTACACCTTC. Amino acids: CASSLDTSNYGYTF.

The chain carries TRBV11-2 and TRBJ2-1, with 9 bases that match TRBD2. Germline CDR1 SGHAT, CDR2 FQNNGV. V trimming: 5 bases; J trimming: 4 bases; junction bases outside the gene matches: 6. CDR3 length equals 15 residues. The DNA for the CDR3 is TGTGCCAGCAGCCCCAACCTAGCGGGATACAATGAGCAGTTCTTC. Its protein is CASSPNLAGYNEQFF.

This clone turned up a few times. Distinct nucleotide sequences in the sample also encode this CDR3. This chain links TRBV18 with TRBJ1-5; the match to TRBD1 covers 7 bases. CDR1 and CDR2 (germline): KGHSH, LQKENI. This CDR3 region has 14 residues. The ends lost 2 bases at V and 4 bases at J; junction bases unmatched: 2. CDR3 DNA: TGTGCCAGCTCACCAAACAGGGGTAATCAGCCCCAGCATTTT. It yields the protein CASSPNRGNQPQHF.

The chain couples TRBV7-9 to TRBJ1-2, with D unclear. The CDR3 covers 15 residues. Germline CDR1 SEHNR, CDR2 FQNEAQ (reference sequence). Trimming pared 5 bases from V and 4 bases from J, leaving 17 bases between. CDR3 region: CASSDDRGSIYGYTF. The CDR3 DNA follows: TGTGCCAGCAGCGACGACCGAGGGAGCATCTATGGCTACACCTTC. Together with reference TRBV7-9 and TRBJ1-2, the CDR3 gives the full variable domain: DTGVSQNPRHKITKRGQNVTFRCDPISEHNRLYWYRQTLGQGPEFLTYFQNEAQLEKSRLLSDRFSAERPKGSFSTLEIQRTEQGDSAMYLCASSDDRGSIYGYTFGSGTRLTVV.

This clone has more than one count but fewer than ten. This chain uses TRBV5-4 with TRBJ2-7; D may be TRBD1 (5 bases). Germline V gene lookup returns CDR1 SGHNT and CDR2 YYREEE (reference sequence). V was trimmed by 4 bases and J by 3 bases, leaving 20 bases between them. The CDR3 is 16 amino acids. Written as DNA, the CDR3 is TGTGCCAGCAGCCAAGATTCACAGGCCATTCTCTACGAGCAGTACTTC. Encoded protein: CASSQDSQAILYEQYF. The full variable domain, rest sourced from reference TRBV5-4 and TRBJ2-7, is ETGVTQSPTHLIKTRGQQVTLRCSSQSGHNTVSWYQQALGQGPQFIFQYYREEENGRGNFPPRFSGLQFPNYSSELNVNALELDDSALYLCASSQDSQAILYEQYFGPGTRLTVT.

The V call is TRBV18, the J call TRBJ2-5, with 8 bases matching TRBD1. CDR3 length: 14 amino acids. CDR1 is KGHSH and CDR2 is LQKENI in the germline V gene. The V gene end was trimmed by 5 bases and the J gene end by 1 base; junction bases not matched to a gene: 3. The CDR3 sequence is CASSGQGGQETQYF. CDR3 bases: TGTGCCAGCTCAGGACAGGGCGGCCAAGAGACCCAGTACTTC.

V usage is TRBV7-6 and J usage is TRBJ1-2, with 7 bases matching TRBD1. This CDR3 has 13 amino acids. From germline, CDR1 is SGHVS and CDR2 FNYEAQ. The trim removed 5 bases at V and 7 bases at J, leaving 7 bases unmatched. CDR3 protein: CASSLDRYSGYTF. Here the CDR3 DNA reads TGTGCCAGCAGCCTGGACAGGTATTCTGGCTACACCTTC.

This clone was seen only a few times. The chain links TRBV30 to TRBJ2-1, with TRBD2 identical over 7 bases. The germline gives CDR1 GTSNPN, CDR2 SVGIG (reference sequence). This CDR3 has 14 residues. The trim removed 3 bases at V and 2 bases at J, leaving 4 bases unmatched. CDR3 in amino acids: CAWRRGSPYNEQFF. CDR3 sequence (DNA): TGTGCCTGGAGGCGGGGGTCCCCCTACAATGAGCAGTTCTTC.

J is TRBJ2-7 and V is TRBV13, with D maybe TRBD1 (5 bases). This CDR3 is built from 14 residues. Germline V gene sequence: CDR1 PRHDT, CDR2 FYEKMQ (reference sequence). The V gene lost 4 bases and the J gene lost 2 bases, with 12 bases spanning the gap. Here the CDR3 DNA reads TGTGCCAGCAGCTCCGACAGTGATGCCTACGAGCAGTACTTC. Residues: CASSSDSDAYEQYF.

This clone was seen more than once but under ten times. The rearrangement uses TRBV5-1 and TRBJ1-5, with a possible D match to TRBD1 (6 bases). Trimming left V 4 bases short and J 4 bases short, with 12 bases between. The V gene's germline CDR1 is SGHRS and CDR2 YFSETQ. The CDR3 sequence is 14 residues long. CDR3 protein: CASSLLGQNQPQHF. The CDR3, as DNA: TGCGCCAGCAGCCTACTGGGACAAAATCAGCCCCAGCATTTT. The full variable domain, in which reference TRBV5-1 and TRBJ1-5 provide the parts outside the CDR3, is KAGVTQTPRYLIKTRGQQVTLSCSPISGHRSVSWYQQTPGQGLQFLFEYFSETQRNKGNFPGRFSGRQFSNSRSEMNVSTLELGDSALYLCASSLLGQNQPQHFGDGTRLSIL.

This clone was seen only a few times. J is TRBJ2-5 and V is TRBV7-2; 7 nucleotides line up with TRBD1. The CDR3 totals 13 residues. Germline values: CDR1 SGHTA, CDR2 FQGNSA. The V segment lost 3 bases and the J segment 7 bases; nucleotides outside the gene matches: 5. Written as DNA, the CDR3 is TGTGCCAGCAGCTTCGGGACAGACGGGACCCAGTACTTC. This encodes CASSFGTDGTQYF. Filled out from reference TRBV7-2 and TRBJ2-5, the complete variable domain reads GAGVSQSPSNKVTEKGKDVELRCDPISGHTALYWYRQSLGQGLEFLIYFQGNSAPDKSGLPSDRFSAERTGGSVSTLTIQRTQQEDSAVYLCASSFGTDGTQYFGPGTRLLVL.

For this clone: The junction and the germline gene differ at one end; a read error may be behind it. This rearrangement joins TRBV9 to TRBJ1-6, with D unresolved. CDR3 size: 12 residues. The germline V gene has CDR1 SGDLS and CDR2 YYNGEE. CDR3 loop: CASSVYDSPLHF. The CDR3 DNA follows: TGTGCCAGCAGCGTCTATGATTCACCCCTCCACTTT.

This clone was recorded a few times. The CDR3 DNA follows: TGTGCCAGCAGTCAGGGGGCCGGGGAGCTGTTTTTT. Translated: CASSQGAGELFF. J is TRBJ2-2 and V is TRBV7-3; 7 positions match TRBD1. The CDR3 runs to 12 residues. The V gene end was trimmed by 6 bases and the J gene end by 6 bases; junction bases not matched to a gene: 1. Germline V lookup: CDR1 SGHTA, CDR2 FQGTGA.

In regard to this clone: A much bigger clone sits one base away, suggesting this may be a read error. The CDR3 DNA reads TGTGCCAGCAGTCCCGGGACAGGGACCACCGGGGAGCTGTTTTTT. This codes for CASSPGTGTTGELFF. The V gene is TRBV7-3, the J gene TRBJ2-2, with TRBD1 matching over 9 bases. The CDR3 loop spans 15 amino acids. Unmatched junction bases numbered 6, after V lost 6 bases and J lost 4 bases. The germline gives CDR1 SGHTA, CDR2 FQGTGA. Full variable domain (missing parts from reference TRBV7-3 and TRBJ2-2): GAGVSQTPSNKVTEKGKYVELRCDPISGHTALYWYRQSLGQGPEFLIYFQGTGAADDSGLPNDRFFAVRPEGSVSTLKIQRTERGDSAVYLCASSPGTGTTGELFFGEGSRLTVL.

In this sample, this clone turned up a few times. The chain couples TRBV5-6 to TRBJ1-1; no definite D call. Per germline, CDR1 SGHDT and CDR2 YYEEEE. The CDR3 consists of 14 residues. Trimming shortened V by 0 bases and J by 0 bases, and 6 bases separated the two germline ends. The CDR3 nucleotides read TGTGCCAGCAGCTTGGAGCGGCTGAACACTGAAGCTTTCTTT. This codes for CASSLERLNTEAFF. Variable domain in full (rest from reference TRBV5-6 and TRBJ1-1): DAGVTQSPTHLIKTRGQQVTLRCSPKSGHDTVSWYQQALGQGPQFIFQYYEEEERQRGNFPDRFSGHQFPNYSSELNVNALLLGDSALYLCASSLERLNTEAFFGQGTRLTVV.

The rearrangement joins TRBV18 to TRBJ1-5; 10 nucleotides line up with TRBD1. The junction had 3 bases not matched to a gene; V was cut back by 6 bases and J by 1 base. The length of the CDR3 is 15 residues. Germline CDR1 KGHSH, CDR2 LQKENI. Written as DNA, the CDR3 is TGTGCCAGCTCCCCGGGACAGGGGAGCAATCAGCCCCAGCATTTT. Its protein is CASSPGQGSNQPQHF.

This clone was recorded a few times. The chain employs TRBV7-6 and TRBJ2-3; 11 nucleotides align to TRBD2. CDR1 is SGHVS, CDR2 FNYEAQ, per germline. This CDR3 contains 16 residues. Unmatched junction bases numbered 6, after V lost 3 bases and J lost 4 bases. The CDR3 nucleotides are TGTGCCAGCAGCTTCTGGACTAGCGGGTTGGCAGATACGCAGTATTTT. Residues: CASSFWTSGLADTQYF.

The sample holds many counts of this clone. The rearrangement links TRBV7-9 to TRBJ1-1; D ambiguous. The CDR3 has 13 amino acids. CDR1 is SEHNR, CDR2 FQNEAQ, per germline (reference sequence). Trimming took off 5 bases at V and 4 bases at J, with 11 bases between the two ends. CDR3 loop: CASSDLEVTEAFF. The DNA for the CDR3 is TGTGCCAGCAGCGATCTAGAGGTCACTGAAGCTTTCTTT.

The chain carries TRBV7-2 and TRBJ1-4; TRBD1 agrees at 7 bases. V shed 5 bases and J 6 bases; nucleotides not matched to a gene: 3. Germline V gene data show CDR1 as SGHTA and CDR2 as FQGNSA. The CDR3 has 13 amino acids. The CDR3 DNA reads TGTGCCAGCAGCCTCGGACAGGATGAAAAACTGTTTTTT. This translates into CASSLGQDEKLFF.

This clone has more than one count but fewer than ten. CDR3 region: CSVRGDSYEQYF. The DNA for the CDR3 is TGCAGCGTGCGAGGGGACAGCTACGAGCAGTACTTC. The V gene is TRBV29-1, the J gene TRBJ2-7; TRBD1 matches at 7 bases. The CDR3 is 12 amino acids. The V segment lost 6 bases and the J segment 3 bases; nucleotides outside the gene matches: 5. Germline V gene data show CDR1 as SQVTM and CDR2 as ANQGSEA.

The sample holds a few counts of this clone. V is TRBV5-1 and J is TRBJ2-3; 10 bases align to TRBD2. V dropped 0 bases and J dropped 4; count of bases not matched to a gene: 11. The CDR3 loop spans 18 amino acids. Germline V lookup: CDR1 SGHRS, CDR2 YFSETQ. The CDR3 protein is CASSLGLGLAEGSDTQYF. In DNA, the CDR3 is TGCGCCAGCAGCTTGGGCCTCGGACTAGCGGAGGGCTCAGATACGCAGTATTTT. Looking up the rest from reference TRBV5-1 and TRBJ2-3 gives the full variable domain: KAGVTQTPRYLIKTRGQQVTLSCSPISGHRSVSWYQQTPGQGLQFLFEYFSETQRNKGNFPGRFSGRQFSNSRSEMNVSTLELGDSALYLCASSLGLGLAEGSDTQYFGPGTRLTVL.

This sequence joins TRBV5-1 and TRBJ2-7, with D uncertain. In germline, CDR1 is SGHRS, CDR2 YFSETQ. Trimming left V 4 bases short and J 3 bases short, with 14 bases between. The CDR3 is made up of 14 amino acids. CDR3 sequence reads: CASSPQIDIYEQYF. CDR3 nucleotide sequence: TGCGCCAGCAGCCCTCAAATCGACATCTACGAGCAGTACTTC.

This chain connects TRBV5-6 to TRBJ2-5; no clear D. This CDR3 has 16 residues. Looked up from germline, CDR1 is SGHDT and CDR2 is YYEEEE. Trimming took off 0 bases at V and 1 base at J, with 13 bases between the two ends. DNA for the CDR3: TGTGCCAGCAGCTTGGGGGCTGCCCGCCCCCAAGAGACCCAGTACTTC. Amino acid sequence: CASSLGAARPQETQYF.

This chain connects TRBV19 to TRBJ1-5; 8 bases align to TRBD1. From germline, CDR1 is LNHDA and CDR2 SQIVND (reference sequence). V was pared by 3 bases and J by 5 bases, with 9 bases of the junction left unmatched. The CDR3 totals 16 residues. The CDR3 nucleotides read TGTGCCAGTAGTATGAGGGACACCAGGGGGCATCAGCCCCAGCATTTT. This codes for CASSMRDTRGHQPQHF.